What follows are 10 T cell receptor beta chains derived from one specimen sequenced in a study of T cells expressing NK-cell markers. TCRdb reprocessed the 5' RACE reads and stores each CDR3 protein as one record, lacking DNA. The listing records fewer than 300,000 distinct CDR3 sequences. The sample was blood T cells: a sorted CD56 or NKG2C T cell subset, CD4+ or CD8+ T cells, or bulk PBMC T cells (not recorded which). All receptors come from a woman between 18 and 70 years old in good health.

The chain employs TRBV5-1 and TRBJ2-1; TCRdb names TRBD2, which stays unverified in the absence of DNA. Germline V gives CDR1 SGHRS, CDR2 YFSETQ. The CDR3 extends over 14 amino acids. CDR3 amino acids: CASSLASGTNEQFF. Full variable domain (missing parts from reference TRBV5-1 and TRBJ2-1): KAGVTQTPRYLIKTRGQQVTLSCSPISGHRSVSWYQQTPGQGLQFLFEYFSETQRNKGNFPGRFSGRQFSNSRSEMNVSTLELGDSALYLCASSLASGTNEQFFGPGTRLTVL.

This sequence joins TRBV12-3 or TRBV12-4 and TRBJ1-2; TCRdb picks TRBD1, but there is no DNA to check that call. The CDR3 spans 13 residues. The CDR3: CASSPVKNVGYTF.

Considering frequency, this clonotype is medium-sized (0.01 to 0.1%). J is TRBJ2-1 and V is TRBV4-3; the TRBD1 assignment by TCRdb is unverifiable without DNA. CDR1 is LGHNA, CDR2 YSLEER, per germline. The CDR3 has 16 amino acids. The CDR3 sequence is CASSQEFTGGWNEQFF.

The chain carries TRBV29-1 and TRBJ1-2; TCRdb designates TRBD1, a call that cannot be tested without DNA. The CDR3 sequence is 12 residues long. Germline V CDR1 and CDR2: SQVTM, ANQGSEA. CDR3 protein: CSAKTGDHGYTF.

This chain uses TRBV25-1 with TRBJ1-5; TCRdb lists TRBD1, though no DNA is available to test this call. CDR1 is MGHDK and CDR2 is SYGVNS in the germline V gene. The CDR3 sequence is 14 residues long. The chain's CDR3 is CASSEGGGNQPQHF.

This CDR3 is CATRSHGDTGELFF. The V gene is TRBV24-1, the J gene TRBJ2-2. Germline values: CDR1 KGHDR, CDR2 SFDVKD. CDR3 size: 14 residues.

The CDR3 loop is CASSSRVGRGSQKNIQYF. This rearrangement joins TRBV6-5 to TRBJ2-4; TCRdb's D call of TRBD1 is untestable without DNA. Germline V gene data show CDR1 as MNHEY and CDR2 as SVGAGI. The CDR3 runs to 18 residues.

The V gene is TRBV7-2, the J gene TRBJ2-5; TCRdb indicates TRBD2, and absent DNA this call remains unverified. In germline, CDR1 is SGHTA, CDR2 FQGNSA. CDR3 length: 17 residues. The CDR3 loop is CASSFSPGQAGSETQYF.

The rearrangement uses TRBV14 and TRBJ2-6. The CDR3 has 16 amino acids. CDR1 and CDR2 from the germline V gene are SGHDN and FVKESK. CDR3 protein: CASSQVSSDGANVLTF.

This chain links TRBV6-5 with TRBJ1-3; TCRdb's D call, TRBD1, is unchecked because there is no DNA. The CDR3 contains 18 residues. Germline values: CDR1 MNHEY, CDR2 SVGAGI. Here the CDR3 reads CASSYPTGGHSSGNTIYF.